This T cell receptor (beta chain) was observed in a study of T cell repertoires in cytomegalovirus infection (dated 2019 in TCRdb). Regarding the research as a whole: Alongside well-studied HLA-B-restricted epitopes, the peptide stimulations were aimed at recently identified HLA-C-restricted CMV epitopes, whose presentation resists viral immunomodulation. Because public TCR beta signatures pointed to carriage of CMV infection together with the matching HLA type, the HLA type of each donor mattered for the analysis.

The run used an Illumina HiSeq 1500. The raw public data were reprocessed by TCRdb itself: fastp quality trimming at Q25, MiXCR clonotype calling, in-frame beta chains only. When rows share a CDR3 protein, they turn into one entry using the most common DNA and genes. The sample table contains some 500,000 distinct CDR3 sequences; only one count was recorded for roughly 34% of them. Roughly 16% of the sample is taken by the ten largest. Sample treatment or condition, as interpreted from the label and publication: in vitro stimulation with specific CMV peptide epitopes to enrich CMV-specific T cells. The germline V gene gives CDR1 as SGHTA and CDR2 as FQGNSA. V loses 5 bases at its end and J loses 5 bases; junction bases beyond the gene matches: 7. Inclusive of the bounding cysteine and phenylalanine, the CDR3 is 15 residues long. Of the read, only the CDR3 DNA is kept; its 45 bases are in frame from base 1.

What the authors observed across the whole study: In both this cohort and an independent approximately 400-donor cohort, the cumulative frequency of public TCR beta family members distinguished carriers of CMV infection plus the relevant HLA type. In the ex vivo response, HLA-C-restricted CMV-specific TCR beta clonotypes were dominant, and in two of eight donors the single most frequent clonotype came from this HLA-C-restricted group.

Ten or more counts support this clonotype. Its target antigen remains unknown. The record has no base qualities; no much larger clone is one base away. Material: cultured PBMCs, obtained from culture after CMV antigen stimulation. The rearrangement joined TRBV7-2 to TRBJ2-3; 10 central nucleotides agree with TRBD1. This TCR was recovered from a human donor in good health (CMV status not recorded). Some clones in this sample may be carry-over from other donors' samples. The bases read TGTGCCAGCAGCCGTAGACAGGGGGCGAGAGATACGCAGTATTTT. This yields the protein CASSRRQGARDTQYF.